This TCR beta chain was profiled in a study of cytomegalovirus exposure and HLA in healthy donors. Whole-study results and caveats: The productive fraction for most TCR beta V segments was about 87% or about 30% in an earlier analysis. Fewer N-insertions than the 666-donor mean were reportedly shown by an Asian-associated ancestry cluster in a later analysis.

A multiplex PCR was run with 60 Vbeta primers and 13 Jbeta primers. Profiled with immunoSEQ multiplex PCR; TCRdb holds only in-frame clones, not every one. Its table lists 200,000 to 250,000 clones. Germline V gene lookup returns CDR1 SGHRS and CDR2 YFSETQ. CDR3 length: 15 residues. The germline V and J ends were trimmed by 1 base and 5 bases, with 15 bases remaining between them. As for this clone: Its cognate antigen is unknown.

Sequencing used PBMCs. The rearrangement uses TRBV5-1 and TRBJ1-1, with D perhaps matching TRBD1 (6 bases). The sequence was collected from a girl aged 2 to 9 in good health and CMV-seropositive. As DNA, the CDR3 is TGCGCCAGCAGCTTGCTTATGGGGGCGCAGACTGAAGCTTTCTTT. Translated, it gives CASSLLMGAQTEAFF.